This note documents a single T cell receptor (beta chain) sequence. The antigen it recognizes is unknown. No base qualities exist here, and no much larger clone lies one base off it. The data stem from a study of beta chain features in type 1 diabetes (dated by TCRdb to 2017 to 2018). Background on the whole study: Mean age, gender distribution, total cell number and subset yield were not different between patients and healthy donors. Whereas all 30 or so donors provided naive and central memory subsets, regulatory and stem cell-like memory subsets were isolated from just 8 patients and about 8 healthy donors. Across all samples, some 99 million sorted cells were examined, and cell number per subset correlated strongly with RNA yield. In the study, recently diagnosed type 1 diabetes patients and matched healthy donors were compared on the TCRB repertoires of their sorted circulating CD4+ T cell subsets. Results the study describes overall, beyond this receptor: Because cDNA was sequenced instead of genomic DNA, activated cells with high expression could be over-represented, although the groups did not differ in activation or CD3 levels. At VDJ recombination sites, patients with type 1 diabetes made fewer insertions and deleted more nucleotides, a pattern implying thymic rearrangement abnormalities. Type 1 diabetes patients showed a moderate but significant shortening of TCRB CDR3 length in all four CD4+ subsets. PCR may preferentially amplify shorter templates, but because patient and control samples were amplified and corrected together, any resulting skew would affect both groups equally. Naive, central memory and regulatory TCRB repertoires appeared more similar among patients than among healthy donors. Because the HLA sub-analyses included only small numbers of individuals, any influence of HLA type on TCRB rearrangement was left unresolved.

All of the isolated RNA was reverse transcribed with the High Capacity cDNA Reverse Transcription Kit, so expressed TCRB transcripts were sequenced. Deep immunoSEQ sequencing was applied to naive, central memory and regulatory T cell samples, giving an average of about 3.4 million total reads per sample. Sorted cells were lysed in RLT buffer and RNA was extracted with DNase-treated RNeasy Micro or Mini kits, depending on cell number. Each cell subset was processed separately to prevent cross-contamination, with patient and healthy donor samples processed together. TCRB sequences were amplified from cDNA with the immunoSEQ multiplex PCR, producing 87-bp fragments spanning the CDR3 region. Sequencing of the amplicons was performed on the Illumina HiSeq platform. In the authors' own workflow: Synthetic template baselines were used to correct PCR bias computationally, reads within Hamming distance 2 were collapsed, and singletons that could not be merged were discarded. Reads were aligned against IMGT so that V, D and J genes, CDR3 length and insertions or deletions at six rearrangement sites could be assigned. Clonotype counts were normalized to sorted cell number within each subset before computing true diversity and Gini coefficients with the tcR R package. Repertoire sharing was quantified using the overlap coefficient calculated on TCRB nucleotide sequences. Out-of-frame TCRB sequences from naive cells were analyzed to stand in for the pre-selection repertoire. What TCRdb holds here is the immuneACCESS table cut down to in-frame rearrangements. Part of the clones is not present; checked against another copy, under half of the missing clones reflect an unresolved V gene, and the others are unexplained. That table supplies the V and J calls and clone size; D and trimming were determined from the DNA. The sample data list some 700,000 clones, and 10% to 15% of these were observed just once. The ten largest clones take up approximately 0.022% of the sample.

The V and J ends are trimmed by 1 base and 2 bases, leaving 16 bases between them. From the germline V gene (reference sequence), CDR1 is SEHNR and CDR2 is FQNEAQ. Counted from cysteine to phenylalanine, this CDR3 has 17 amino acids. The read is trimmed to its CDR3 DNA, 51 bases read in frame from base 1. Each donor gave one peripheral blood draw, averaging roughly 120 mL, which was collected into heparinised tubes. Using a panel that included CD45RO, CCR7, CD25, CD127, CD95 and CD27, naive, central memory, regulatory and stem cell-like memory CD4+ T cells were sorted on a BD FACSAria II. Purity was above 98% for every sorted population. PBMCs were separated immediately by Lymphoprep density gradient centrifugation and were stained directly, without being cultured. Samples were stained and sorted in pairs, with one healthy donor and one patient per experiment, so that batch effects were minimized.

The chain couples TRBV7-9 to TRBJ2-3, with a weak D call of TRBD2 (6 bases match). This TCR derives from a man aged 18 to 30 with type 1 diabetes. Input material: naive CD4+ T cells from blood. Taken with the paper, the label for cell subset or site translates to: true naive CD4+ T cells. The bases read TGTGCCAGCAGCTTAGAGGAGGGGTTGGGGCACACAGATACGCAGTATTTT. Translated, it reads CASSLEEGLGHTDTQYF.